This T cell receptor beta chain was found in a study of T cell responses to AZD1222 COVID-19 vaccine. Per germline, CDR1 MNHEY and CDR2 SVGEGT. V shed 6 bases and J shed 4 bases, with 10 bases lying between them. This CDR3 spans 13 amino acids. This table comes from immunoSEQ multiplex PCR, and its TCRdb copy is limited to in-frame clones, with some not included. This sample carries roughly 120,000 clones, roughly 84% of them seen once, and the ten largest clones take about 6.2%. This chain joins TRBV6-2 or TRBV6-3 and TRBJ1-5, with TRBD1 as a possible D gene (6 bases). The receptor was derived from an adult in good health. The starting material was peripheral blood, obtained on day 0 of AZD1222 vaccination. CDR3: CASSEGGNQPQHF. In nucleotides, the CDR3 is TGTGCCAGCAGCGAGGGGGGTAATCAGCCCCAGCATTTT.